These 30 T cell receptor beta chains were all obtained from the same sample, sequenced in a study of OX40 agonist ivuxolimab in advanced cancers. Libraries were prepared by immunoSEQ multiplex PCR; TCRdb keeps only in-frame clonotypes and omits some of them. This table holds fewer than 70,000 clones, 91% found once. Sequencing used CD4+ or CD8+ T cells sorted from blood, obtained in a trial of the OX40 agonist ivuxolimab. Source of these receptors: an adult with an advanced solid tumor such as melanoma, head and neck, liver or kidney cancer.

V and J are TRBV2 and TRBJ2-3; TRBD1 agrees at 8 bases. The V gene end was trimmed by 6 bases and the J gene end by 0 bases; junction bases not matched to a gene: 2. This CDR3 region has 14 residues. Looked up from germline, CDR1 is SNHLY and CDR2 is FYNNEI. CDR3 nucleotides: TGTGCCAGCAGGGACAGGGTTAGCACAGATACGCAGTATTTT. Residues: CASRDRVSTDTQYF.

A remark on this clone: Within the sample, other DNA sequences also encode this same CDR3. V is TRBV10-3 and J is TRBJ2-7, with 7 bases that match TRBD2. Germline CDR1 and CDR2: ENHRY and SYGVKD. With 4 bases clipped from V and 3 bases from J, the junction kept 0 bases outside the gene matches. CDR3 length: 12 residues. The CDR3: CAISGTSYEQYF. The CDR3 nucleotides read TGTGCCATCAGTGGGACTAGCTACGAGCAGTACTTC.

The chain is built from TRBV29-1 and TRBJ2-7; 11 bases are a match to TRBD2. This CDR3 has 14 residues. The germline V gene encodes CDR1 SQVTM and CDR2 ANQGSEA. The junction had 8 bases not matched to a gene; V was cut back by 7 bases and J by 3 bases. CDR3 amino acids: CSAPLAGGLYEQYF. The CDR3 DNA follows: TGCAGCGCCCCCCTAGCGGGAGGACTCTACGAGCAGTACTTC.

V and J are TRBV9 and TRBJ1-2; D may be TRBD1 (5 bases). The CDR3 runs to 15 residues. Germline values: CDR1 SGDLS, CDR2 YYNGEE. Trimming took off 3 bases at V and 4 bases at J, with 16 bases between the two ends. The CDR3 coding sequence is TGTGCCAGCAGCGCTGGGAGGACAAAAGGCTATGGCTACACCTTC. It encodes CASSAGRTKGYGYTF. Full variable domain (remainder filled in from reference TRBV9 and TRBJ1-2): DSGVTQTPKHLITATGQRVTLRCSPRSGDLSVYWYQQSLDQGLQFLIQYYNGEERAKGNILERFSAQQFPDLHSELNLSSLELGDSALYFCASSAGRTKGYGYTFGSGTRLTVV.

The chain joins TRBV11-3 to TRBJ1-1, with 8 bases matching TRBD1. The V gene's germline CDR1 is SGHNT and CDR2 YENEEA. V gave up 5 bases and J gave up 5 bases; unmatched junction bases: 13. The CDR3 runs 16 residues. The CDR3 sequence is CASSPIPRTGRTEAFF. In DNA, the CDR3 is TGTGCCAGCAGCCCCATTCCCCGGACAGGGAGGACTGAAGCTTTCTTT.

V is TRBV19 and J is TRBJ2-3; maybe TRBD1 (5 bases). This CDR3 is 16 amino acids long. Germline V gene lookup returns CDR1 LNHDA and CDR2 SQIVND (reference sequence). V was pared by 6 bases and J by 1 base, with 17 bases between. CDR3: CASRAVGVSGTDTQYF. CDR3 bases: TGTGCCAGTAGAGCTGTAGGGGTTTCCGGCACAGATACGCAGTATTTT.

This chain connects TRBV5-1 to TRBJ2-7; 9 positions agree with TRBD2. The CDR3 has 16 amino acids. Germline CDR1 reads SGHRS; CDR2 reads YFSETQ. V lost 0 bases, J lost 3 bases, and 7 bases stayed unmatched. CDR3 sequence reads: CASSLAASGESYEQYF. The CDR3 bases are TGCGCCAGCAGCTTGGCGGCTAGCGGGGAGAGCTACGAGCAGTACTTC.

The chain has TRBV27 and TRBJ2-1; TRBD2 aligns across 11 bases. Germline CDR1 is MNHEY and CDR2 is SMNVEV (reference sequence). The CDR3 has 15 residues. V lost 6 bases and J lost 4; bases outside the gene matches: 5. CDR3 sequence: CASRRGTSGYNEQFF. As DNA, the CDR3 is TGTGCCAGCAGGCGAGGGACTAGCGGATACAATGAGCAGTTCTTC.

The CDR3 DNA reads as TGTGCCATCAGTGAGTCTGGATTCTACAATGAGCAGTTCTTC. It is translated as CAISESGFYNEQFF. The chain links TRBV10-3 to TRBJ2-1, with D hard to call. V was trimmed by 0 bases and J by 3 bases, leaving 6 bases between them. Germline assignment: CDR1 ENHRY and CDR2 SYGVKD. The CDR3 consists of 14 residues.

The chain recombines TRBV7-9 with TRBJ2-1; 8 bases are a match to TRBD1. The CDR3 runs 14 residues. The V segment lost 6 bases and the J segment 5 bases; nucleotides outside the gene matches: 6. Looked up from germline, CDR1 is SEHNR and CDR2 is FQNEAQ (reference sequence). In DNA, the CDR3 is TGTGCCAGCAGTGGGGGACAGGCCCACAATGAGCAGTTCTTC. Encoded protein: CASSGGQAHNEQFF. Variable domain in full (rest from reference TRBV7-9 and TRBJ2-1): DTGVSQNPRHKITKRGQNVTFRCDPISEHNRLYWYRQTLGQGPEFLTYFQNEAQLEKSRLLSDRFSAERPKGSFSTLEIQRTEQGDSAMYLCASSGGQAHNEQFFGPGTRLTVL.

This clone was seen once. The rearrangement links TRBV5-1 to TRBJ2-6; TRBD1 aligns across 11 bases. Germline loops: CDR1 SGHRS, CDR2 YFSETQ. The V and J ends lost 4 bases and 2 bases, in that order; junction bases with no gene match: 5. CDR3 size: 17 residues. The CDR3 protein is CASSTGTGGAGANVLTF. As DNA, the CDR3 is TGCGCCAGCAGCACGGGGACAGGGGGGGCTGGGGCCAACGTCCTGACTTTC.

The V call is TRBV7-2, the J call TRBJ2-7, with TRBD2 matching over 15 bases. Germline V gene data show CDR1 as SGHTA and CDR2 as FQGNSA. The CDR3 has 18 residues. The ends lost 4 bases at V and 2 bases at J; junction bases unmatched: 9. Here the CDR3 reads CASSSRTSGRGGAYEQYF. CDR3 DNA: TGTGCCAGCAGCTCCCGGACTAGCGGGAGGGGAGGGGCCTACGAGCAGTACTTC.

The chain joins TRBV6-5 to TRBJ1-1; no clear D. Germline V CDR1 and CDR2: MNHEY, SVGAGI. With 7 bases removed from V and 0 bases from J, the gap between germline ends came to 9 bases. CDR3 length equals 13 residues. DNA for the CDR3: TGTGCCAGCACGGAGCCGTTGAACACTGAAGCTTTCTTT. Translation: CASTEPLNTEAFF.

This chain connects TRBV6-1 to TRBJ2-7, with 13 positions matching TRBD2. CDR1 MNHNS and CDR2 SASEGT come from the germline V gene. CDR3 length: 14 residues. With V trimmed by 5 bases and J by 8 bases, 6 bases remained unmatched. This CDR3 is CASSSGLAGAQQYF. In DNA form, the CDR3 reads TGTGCCAGCAGTTCAGGACTAGCGGGAGCACAGCAGTACTTC.

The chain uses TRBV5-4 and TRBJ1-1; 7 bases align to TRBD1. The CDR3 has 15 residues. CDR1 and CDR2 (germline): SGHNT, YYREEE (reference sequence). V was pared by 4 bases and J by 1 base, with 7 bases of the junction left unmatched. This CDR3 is CASSQVTGQNTEAFF. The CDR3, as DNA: TGTGCCAGCAGCCAGGTGACAGGGCAGAACACTGAAGCTTTCTTT.

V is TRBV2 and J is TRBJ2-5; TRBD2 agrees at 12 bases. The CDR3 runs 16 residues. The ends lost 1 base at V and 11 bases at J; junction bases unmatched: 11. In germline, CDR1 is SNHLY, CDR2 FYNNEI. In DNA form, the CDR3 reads TGTGCCAGCAGTGAAGAACTAGCGGGAGGTTCAATAAAGCAGTACTTC. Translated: CASSEELAGGSIKQYF.

This chain's CDR3 is CASSYPMTGGGYGYTF. CDR3 nucleotide sequence: TGTGCCAGCAGTTACCCCATGACAGGGGGCGGCTATGGCTACACCTTC. The gene calls are TRBV6-6 and TRBJ1-2; 10 bases are shared with TRBD1. CDR1 and CDR2 from the germline V gene are MNHNY and SVGAGI (reference sequence). CDR3 length: 16 amino acids. V lost 2 bases, J lost 4 bases, and 7 bases stayed unmatched.

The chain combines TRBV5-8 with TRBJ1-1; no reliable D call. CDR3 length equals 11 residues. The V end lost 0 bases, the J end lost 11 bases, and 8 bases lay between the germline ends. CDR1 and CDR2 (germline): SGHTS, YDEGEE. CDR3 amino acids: CASSLEHLAFF. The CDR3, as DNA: TGTGCCAGCAGCTTGGAACACCTTGCTTTCTTT. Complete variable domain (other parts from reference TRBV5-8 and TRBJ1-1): EAGVTQSPTHLIKTRGQQATLRCSPISGHTSVYWYQQALGLGLQFLLWYDEGEERNRGNFPPRFSGRQFPNYSSELNVNALELEDSALYLCASSLEHLAFFGQGTRLTVV.

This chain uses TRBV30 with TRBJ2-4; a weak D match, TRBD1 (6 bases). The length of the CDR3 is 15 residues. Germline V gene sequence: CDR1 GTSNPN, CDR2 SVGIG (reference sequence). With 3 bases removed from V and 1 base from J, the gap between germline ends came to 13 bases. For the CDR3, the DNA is TGTGCCTGGAGAGCCACGACAGGCGCCAAAAACATTCAGTACTTC. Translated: CAWRATTGAKNIQYF. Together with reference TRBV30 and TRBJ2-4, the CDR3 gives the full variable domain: SQTIHQWPATLVQPVGSPLSLECTVEGTSNPNLYWYRQAAGRGLQLLFYSVGIGQISSEVPQNLSASRPQDRQFILSSKKLLLSDSGFYLCAWRATTGAKNIQYFGAGTRLSVL.

DNA of the CDR3: TGTGCCAGCAGTTACTGGACAGGCTCTCAAGAGACCCAGTACTTC. Protein sequence: CASSYWTGSQETQYF. The V call is TRBV6-5, the J call TRBJ2-5; 7 bases are a match to TRBD1. V trimming: 1 base; J trimming: 2 bases; junction bases outside the gene matches: 4. CDR3 size: 15 residues. Germline loops: CDR1 MNHEY, CDR2 SVGAGI.

The CDR3 coding sequence is TGTGCCAGCAGCCCACGGGATGTGGCCGGGGAGCTGTTTTTT. Protein sequence: CASSPRDVAGELFF. The rearrangement uses TRBV11-2 and TRBJ2-2; perhaps TRBD2 as D (5 bases). Trimming pared 5 bases from V and 6 bases from J, leaving 13 bases between. CDR3 length: 14 residues. The germline V gene encodes CDR1 SGHAT and CDR2 FQNNGV.

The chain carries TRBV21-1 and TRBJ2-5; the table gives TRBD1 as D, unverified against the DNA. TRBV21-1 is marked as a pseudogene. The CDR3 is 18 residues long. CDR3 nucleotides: TGTGCCAGCAGCAAAAACCGTTATCACGTGGGGCGCGCAGAGACCCAGTACTTC. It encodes CASSKNRYHVGRAETQYF.

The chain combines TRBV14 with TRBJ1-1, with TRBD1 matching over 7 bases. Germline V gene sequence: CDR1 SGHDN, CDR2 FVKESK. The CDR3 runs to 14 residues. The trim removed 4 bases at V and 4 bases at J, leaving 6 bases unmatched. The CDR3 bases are TGTGCCAGCAGCCTGCAGGGGGGGATCACTGAAGCTTTCTTT. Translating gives CASSLQGGITEAFF. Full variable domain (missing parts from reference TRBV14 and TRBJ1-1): EAGVTQFPSHSVIEKGQTVTLRCDPISGHDNLYWYRRVMGKEIKFLLHFVKESKQDESGMPNNRFLAERTGGTYSTLKVQPAELEDSGVYFCASSLQGGITEAFFGQGTRLTVV.

CDR3 in DNA: TGTGCCAGCAGCGTAGGGGACAGCCCGGAGGGCAATCAGCCCCAGCATTTT. Amino acid sequence: CASSVGDSPEGNQPQHF. This chain uses TRBV9 with TRBJ1-5; 7 bases match TRBD1. The V segment lost 0 bases and the J segment 2 bases; nucleotides outside the gene matches: 8. The CDR3 is made up of 17 amino acids. Looked up from germline, CDR1 is SGDLS and CDR2 is YYNGEE. Full variable domain (remainder filled in from reference TRBV9 and TRBJ1-5): DSGVTQTPKHLITATGQRVTLRCSPRSGDLSVYWYQQSLDQGLQFLIQYYNGEERAKGNILERFSAQQFPDLHSELNLSSLELGDSALYFCASSVGDSPEGNQPQHFGDGTRLSIL.

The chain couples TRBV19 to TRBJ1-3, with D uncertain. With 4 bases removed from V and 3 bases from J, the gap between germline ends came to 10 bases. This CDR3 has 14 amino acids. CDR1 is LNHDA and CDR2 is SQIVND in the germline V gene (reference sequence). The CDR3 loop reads CASSTRTVGNTIYF. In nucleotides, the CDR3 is TGTGCCAGTAGTACCCGGACCGTTGGAAACACCATATATTTT.

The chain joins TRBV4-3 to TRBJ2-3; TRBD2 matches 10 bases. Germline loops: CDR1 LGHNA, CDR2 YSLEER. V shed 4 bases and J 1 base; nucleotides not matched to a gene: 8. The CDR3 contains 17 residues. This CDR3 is CASSLETGTSGTDTQYF. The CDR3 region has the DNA TGCGCCAGCAGCCTCGAAACCGGGACTAGCGGCACAGATACGCAGTATTTT.

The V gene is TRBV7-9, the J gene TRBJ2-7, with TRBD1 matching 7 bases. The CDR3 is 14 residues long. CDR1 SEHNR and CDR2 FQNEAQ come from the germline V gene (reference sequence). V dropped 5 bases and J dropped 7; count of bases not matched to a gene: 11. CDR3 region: CASSRTGLEGEQYF. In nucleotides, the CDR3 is TGTGCCAGCAGCCGGACAGGCCTCGAGGGTGAGCAGTACTTC. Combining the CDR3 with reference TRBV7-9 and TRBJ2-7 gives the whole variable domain DTGVSQNPRHKITKRGQNVTFRCDPISEHNRLYWYRQTLGQGPEFLTYFQNEAQLEKSRLLSDRFSAERPKGSFSTLEIQRTEQGDSAMYLCASSRTGLEGEQYFGPGTRLTVT.

The DNA for the CDR3 is TGTGCCAGCAGCTCGGGACTAAACAATGAGCAGTTCTTC. It encodes CASSSGLNNEQFF. The V gene is TRBV7-2, the J gene TRBJ2-1, with 7 bases that match TRBD2. V was pared by 4 bases and J by 5 bases, with 2 bases of the junction left unmatched. The CDR3 loop spans 13 amino acids. Per the germline V gene, CDR1 is SGHTA and CDR2 is FQGNSA. Variable domain in full (rest from reference TRBV7-2 and TRBJ2-1): GAGVSQSPSNKVTEKGKDVELRCDPISGHTALYWYRQSLGQGLEFLIYFQGNSAPDKSGLPSDRFSAERTGGSVSTLTIQRTQQEDSAVYLCASSSGLNNEQFFGPGTRLTVL.

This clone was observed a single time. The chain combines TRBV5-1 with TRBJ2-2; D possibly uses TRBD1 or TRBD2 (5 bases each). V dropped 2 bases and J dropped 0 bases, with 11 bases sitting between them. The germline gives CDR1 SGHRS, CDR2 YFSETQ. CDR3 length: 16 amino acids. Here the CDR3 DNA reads TGCGCCAGCAGCTTAGGGACGGTGGCGAACACCGGGGAGCTGTTTTTT. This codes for CASSLGTVANTGELFF.

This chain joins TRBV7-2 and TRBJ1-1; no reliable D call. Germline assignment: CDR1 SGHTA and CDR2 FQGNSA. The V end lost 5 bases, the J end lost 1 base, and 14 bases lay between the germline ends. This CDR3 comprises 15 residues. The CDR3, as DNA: TGTGCCAGCAGCCTTATGGCCAGCCAGAACACTGAAGCTTTCTTT. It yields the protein CASSLMASQNTEAFF.